This TCR beta chain was recorded in a study of T cell changes during pregnancy in multiple sclerosis. Germline V lookup: CDR1 LNHNV, CDR2 YYDKDF (reference sequence). V was pared by 1 base and J by 2 bases, with 13 bases between. The CDR3 sequence is 16 residues long. Clones were sequenced by immunoSEQ multiplex PCR, and TCRdb holds only the in-frame ones, with some missing. The sample carries about 48,000 clones, roughly 92% recorded once. V and J are TRBV15 and TRBJ2-3, with D maybe TRBD1 (6 bases). This TCR was sampled from a female donor in good health, enrolled as a control in a pregnancy study. The source material was CD4+ T cells from peripheral blood mononuclear cells, sampled in the second trimester of pregnancy. CDR3 in DNA: TGTGCCACCAGCAGAGGAGGGGGACCTAACACAGATACGCAGTATTTT. Its protein is CATSRGGGPNTDTQYF.